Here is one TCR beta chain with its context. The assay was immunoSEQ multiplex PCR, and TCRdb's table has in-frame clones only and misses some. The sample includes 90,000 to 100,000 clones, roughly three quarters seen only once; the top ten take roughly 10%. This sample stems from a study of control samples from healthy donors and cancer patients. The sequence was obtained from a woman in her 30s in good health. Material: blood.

CDR3 sequence reads: CASSQSVQGANTEAFF. For the CDR3, the DNA is TGCGCCAGCAGCCAATCGGTCCAGGGGGCGAACACTGAAGCTTTCTTT. V is TRBV4-3 and J is TRBJ1-1, with 8 bases fitting TRBD1. Trimming at V came to 2 bases and at J to 1 base, leaving 6 bases not matched to a gene. The CDR3 spans 16 residues. From germline, CDR1 is LGHNA and CDR2 YSLEER.